This T cell receptor beta chain stems from a study of T-cell memory formation after mild COVID-19. Study-level findings and limits: Second-wave clones peaking on day 37 lacked confirmed SARS-CoV-2 specificity.

Via MiXCR, TCRdb re-called the 5' RACE reads, giving one row per CDR3 protein. This table has about 350,000 distinct CDR3 sequences, about an eighth appearing once. Worth noting for this clonotype: Antigen specificity is unknown.

Per the germline V gene, CDR1 is LGHNA and CDR2 is YSLEER. The CDR3 extends over 17 amino acids. V was pared by 7 bases and J by 0 bases, with 19 bases between. The genes are TRBV4-3 and TRBJ2-1; D gene ambiguous. The clonotype comes from a man aged 18 to 35 who had mild COVID-19 (a few samples of this study predate the infection). Cell type and time point are not known. Material: PBMCs or a T cell subset sorted from them (not recorded which). In DNA form, the CDR3 reads TGCGCCAGCACCCGCGAAACGGCCGAGAGCTCCTACAATGAGCAGTTCTTC. The encoded protein is CASTRETAESSYNEQFF.